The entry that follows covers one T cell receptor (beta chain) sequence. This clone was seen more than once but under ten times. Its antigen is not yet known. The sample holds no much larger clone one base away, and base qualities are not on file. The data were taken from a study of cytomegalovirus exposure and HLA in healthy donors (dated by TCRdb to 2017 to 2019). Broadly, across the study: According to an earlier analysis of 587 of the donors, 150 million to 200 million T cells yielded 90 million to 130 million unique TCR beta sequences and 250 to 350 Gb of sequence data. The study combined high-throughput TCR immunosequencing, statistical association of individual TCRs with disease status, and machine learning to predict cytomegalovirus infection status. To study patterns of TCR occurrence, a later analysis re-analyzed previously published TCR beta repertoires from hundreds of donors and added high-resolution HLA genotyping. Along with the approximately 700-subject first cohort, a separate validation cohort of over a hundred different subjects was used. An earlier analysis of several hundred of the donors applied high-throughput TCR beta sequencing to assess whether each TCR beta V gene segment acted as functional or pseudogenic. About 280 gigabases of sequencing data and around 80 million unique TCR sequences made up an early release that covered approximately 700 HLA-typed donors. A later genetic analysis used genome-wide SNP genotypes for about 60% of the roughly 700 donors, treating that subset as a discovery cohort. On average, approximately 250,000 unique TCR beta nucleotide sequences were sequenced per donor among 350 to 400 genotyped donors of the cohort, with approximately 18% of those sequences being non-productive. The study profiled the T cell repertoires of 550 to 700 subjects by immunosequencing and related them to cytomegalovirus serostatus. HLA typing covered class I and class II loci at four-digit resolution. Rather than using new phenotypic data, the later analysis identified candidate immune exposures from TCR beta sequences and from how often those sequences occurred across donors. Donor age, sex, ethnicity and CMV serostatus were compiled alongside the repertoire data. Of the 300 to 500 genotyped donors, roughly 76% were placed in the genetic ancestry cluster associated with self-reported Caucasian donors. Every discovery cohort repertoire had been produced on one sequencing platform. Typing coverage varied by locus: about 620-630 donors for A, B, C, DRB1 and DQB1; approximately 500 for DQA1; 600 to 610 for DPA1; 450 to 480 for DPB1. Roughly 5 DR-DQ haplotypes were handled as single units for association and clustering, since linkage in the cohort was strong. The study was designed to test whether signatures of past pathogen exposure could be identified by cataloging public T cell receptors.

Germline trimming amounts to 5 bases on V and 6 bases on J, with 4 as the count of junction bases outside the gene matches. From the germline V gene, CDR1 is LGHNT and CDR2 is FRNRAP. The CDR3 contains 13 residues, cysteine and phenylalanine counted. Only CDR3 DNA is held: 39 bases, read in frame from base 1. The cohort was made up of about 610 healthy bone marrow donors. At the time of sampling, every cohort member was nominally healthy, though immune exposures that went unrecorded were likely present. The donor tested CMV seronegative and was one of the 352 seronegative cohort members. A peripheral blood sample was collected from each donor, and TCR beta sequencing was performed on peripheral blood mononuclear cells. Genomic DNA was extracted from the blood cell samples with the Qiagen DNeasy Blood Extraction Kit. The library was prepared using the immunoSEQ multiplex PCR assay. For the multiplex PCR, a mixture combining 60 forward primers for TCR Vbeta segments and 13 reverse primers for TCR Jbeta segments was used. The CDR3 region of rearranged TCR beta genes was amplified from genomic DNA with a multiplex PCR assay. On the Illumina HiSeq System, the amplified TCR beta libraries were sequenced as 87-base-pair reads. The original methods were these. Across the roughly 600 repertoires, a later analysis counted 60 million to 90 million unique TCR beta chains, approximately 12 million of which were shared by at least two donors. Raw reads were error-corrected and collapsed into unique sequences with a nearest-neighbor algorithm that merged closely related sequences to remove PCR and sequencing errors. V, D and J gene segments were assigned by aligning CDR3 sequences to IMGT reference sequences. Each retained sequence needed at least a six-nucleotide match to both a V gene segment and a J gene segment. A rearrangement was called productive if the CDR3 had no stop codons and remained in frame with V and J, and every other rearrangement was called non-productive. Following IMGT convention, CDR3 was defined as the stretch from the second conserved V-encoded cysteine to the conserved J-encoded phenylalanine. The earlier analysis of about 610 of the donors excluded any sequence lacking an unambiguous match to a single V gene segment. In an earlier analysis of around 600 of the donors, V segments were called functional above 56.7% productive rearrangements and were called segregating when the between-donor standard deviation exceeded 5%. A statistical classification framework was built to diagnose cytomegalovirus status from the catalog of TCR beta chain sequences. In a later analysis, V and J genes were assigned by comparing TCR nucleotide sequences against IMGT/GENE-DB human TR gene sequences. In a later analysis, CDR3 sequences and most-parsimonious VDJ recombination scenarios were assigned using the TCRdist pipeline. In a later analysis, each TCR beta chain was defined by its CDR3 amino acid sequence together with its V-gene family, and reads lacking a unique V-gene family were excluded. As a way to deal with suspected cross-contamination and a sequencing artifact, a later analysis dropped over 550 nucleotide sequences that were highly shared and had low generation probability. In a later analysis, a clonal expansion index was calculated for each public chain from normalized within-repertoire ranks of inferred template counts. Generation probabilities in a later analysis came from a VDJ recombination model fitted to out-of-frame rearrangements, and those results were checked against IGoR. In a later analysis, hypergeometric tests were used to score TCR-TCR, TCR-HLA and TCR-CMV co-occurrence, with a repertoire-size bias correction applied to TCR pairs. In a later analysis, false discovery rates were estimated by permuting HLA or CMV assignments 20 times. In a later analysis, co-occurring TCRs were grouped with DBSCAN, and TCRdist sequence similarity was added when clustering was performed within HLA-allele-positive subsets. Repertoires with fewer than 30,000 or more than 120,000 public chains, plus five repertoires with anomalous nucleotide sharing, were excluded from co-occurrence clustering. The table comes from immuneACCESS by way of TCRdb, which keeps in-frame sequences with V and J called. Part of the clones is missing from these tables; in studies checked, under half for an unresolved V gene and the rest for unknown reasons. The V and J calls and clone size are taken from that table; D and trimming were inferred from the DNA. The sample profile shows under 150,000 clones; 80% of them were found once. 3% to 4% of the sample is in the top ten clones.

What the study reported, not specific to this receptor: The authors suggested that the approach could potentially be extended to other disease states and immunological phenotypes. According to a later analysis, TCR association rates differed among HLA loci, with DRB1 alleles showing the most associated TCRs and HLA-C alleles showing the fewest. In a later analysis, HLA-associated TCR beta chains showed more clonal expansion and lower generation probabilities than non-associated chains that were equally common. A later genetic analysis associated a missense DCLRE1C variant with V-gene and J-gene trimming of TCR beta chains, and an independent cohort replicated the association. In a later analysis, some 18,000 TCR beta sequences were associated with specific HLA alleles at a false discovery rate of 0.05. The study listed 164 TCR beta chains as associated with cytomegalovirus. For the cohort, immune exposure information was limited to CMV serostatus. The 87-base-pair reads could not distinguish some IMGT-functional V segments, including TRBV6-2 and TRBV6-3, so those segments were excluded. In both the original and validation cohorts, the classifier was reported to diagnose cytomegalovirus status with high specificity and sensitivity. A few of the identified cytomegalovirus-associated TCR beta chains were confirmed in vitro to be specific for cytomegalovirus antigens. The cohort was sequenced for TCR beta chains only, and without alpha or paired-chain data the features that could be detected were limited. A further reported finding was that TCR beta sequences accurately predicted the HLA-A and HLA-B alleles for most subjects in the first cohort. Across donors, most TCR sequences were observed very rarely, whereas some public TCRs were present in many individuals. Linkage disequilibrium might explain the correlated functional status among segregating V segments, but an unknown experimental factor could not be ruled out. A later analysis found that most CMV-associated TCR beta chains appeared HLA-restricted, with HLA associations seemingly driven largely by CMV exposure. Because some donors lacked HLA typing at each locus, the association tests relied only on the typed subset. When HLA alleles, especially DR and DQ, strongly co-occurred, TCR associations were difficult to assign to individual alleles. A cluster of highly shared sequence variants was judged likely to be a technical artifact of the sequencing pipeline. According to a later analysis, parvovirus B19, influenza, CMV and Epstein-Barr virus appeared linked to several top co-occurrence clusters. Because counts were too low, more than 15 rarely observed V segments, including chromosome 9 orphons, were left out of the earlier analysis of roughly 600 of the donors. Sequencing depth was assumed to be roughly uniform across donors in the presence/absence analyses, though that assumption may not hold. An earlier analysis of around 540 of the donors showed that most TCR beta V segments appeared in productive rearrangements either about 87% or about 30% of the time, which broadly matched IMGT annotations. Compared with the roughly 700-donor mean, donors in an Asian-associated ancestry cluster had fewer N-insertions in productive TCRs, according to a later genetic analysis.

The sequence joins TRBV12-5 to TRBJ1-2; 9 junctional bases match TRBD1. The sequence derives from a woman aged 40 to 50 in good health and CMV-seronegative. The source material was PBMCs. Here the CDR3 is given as CASGHGQGNGYTF. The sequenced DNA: TGTGCTAGTGGTCACGGACAGGGGAATGGCTACACCTTC.